Included here is one T cell receptor beta chain sequence, with context. Time point here: newly diagnosed GD, antithyroid drugs for less than 3 months. The TCR library was made from RNA that had been extracted from PBMCs in TRIzol. The CDR3 has 14 residues. Trimming removed 5 bases from V and 7 bases from J; junction bases left unmatched: 6. This entry comes from a study of regulatory T cells in long-lasting Graves disease. HTBI primers from iRepertoire and Arm-PCR of CDR3 regions yielded the TCR beta libraries. From the multiplex PCR reads, TCRdb called clonotypes with MiXCR, one entry per CDR3 protein. The sample has a few hundred thousand distinct CDR3 sequences; about 15% are singletons. The data also belong to a second study, concerning T cells in Graves' hyperthyroidism and ophthalmopathy.

The TCR originated in a woman in her thirties or forties with Graves disease. Source: peripheral blood mononuclear cells (PBMCs), taken at new diagnosis, from a patient treated with antithyroid drugs. The chain combines TRBV12-3 or TRBV12-4 with TRBJ2-1; 9 bases agree with TRBD2. The CDR3 sequence: CASSRTSAGNEQFF. For the CDR3, the DNA is TGTGCCAGCAGTAGGACTAGCGCGGGTAATGAGCAGTTCTTC.